A single sample is the source of the 3 T cell receptor beta chains below, sequenced in a study of vaccination effects on CD4 cells after COVID-19. Cultured cells yielded isolated CD4+ T cells after 10 to 11 days. Two doses of BNT162b2 or mRNA-1273 vaccine were administered to participants. Sequencing used immunoSEQ multiplex PCR; TCRdb keeps in-frame clones, though not all of them. This repertoire shows fewer than 10,000 clones, about three quarters found once; its top ten account for 10% to 12%. For these receptors, no antigen is known. The material was CD4+ T cells from PBMCs cultured without peptide, obtained after COVID-19 vaccination. These receptors originate from a human donor who received a COVID-19 vaccine.

This clone was seen only once. This chain uses TRBV12-3 or TRBV12-4 with TRBJ2-7, with 7 bases identical to TRBD1. The CDR3 totals 13 residues. V dropped 4 bases and J dropped 1; count of bases not matched to a gene: 1. CDR3 in amino acids: CASSSGQSYEQYF. The CDR3 DNA is TGTGCCAGCAGTTCGGGACAGTCCTACGAGCAGTACTTC.

The gene calls are TRBV29-1 and TRBJ1-2, with TRBD1 as a possible D gene (6 bases). The V gene's germline CDR1 is SQVTM and CDR2 ANQGSEA. The CDR3 length is 13 residues. V lost 2 bases to trimming and J lost 6 bases, with 13 bases between them. The CDR3 spells CSVETIRGDGYTF. CDR3 nucleotides: TGCAGCGTTGAAACCATAAGGGGGGATGGCTACACCTTC.

There are a few counts of this clone. This rearrangement joins TRBV6-5 to TRBJ1-4; D is ambiguous. The V and J ends lost 2 bases and 7 bases respectively, with 8 bases between them. In germline, CDR1 is MNHEY, CDR2 SVGAGI. The CDR3 spans 13 residues. In DNA, the CDR3 is TGTGCCAGCAGTTACAGGACGCTTGAAAAACTGTTTTTT. Amino acid sequence: CASSYRTLEKLFF.